This TCR beta chain comes out of a study of CDR3 diversity in severe acne. Germline V gene lookup returns CDR1 SGHTA and CDR2 FQGTGA. The CDR3 is 23 residues long, ends included. TCRdb re-called the PCR reads through MiXCR, storing one row per CDR3 protein. The table has more than 70,000 distinct CDR3 sequences, about 50% seen once; the top ten hold roughly 9.1%. Comment on this clonotype: No DNA is shown, since the ends of the CDR3 on it are uncertain; the CDR3 is the one TCRdb lists.

The source is a male donor in good health, serving as a control. The sample consisted of blood. The chain is built from TRBV7-3 and TRBJ1-1; TRBD1, as called in the table, went unchecked against the DNA. The CDR3 sequence is CASSLLTVDYTFGSGTRLTEAFF.